Listed here are 16 T cell receptor beta chains from one sample, sequenced in a study of early T cells in non-severe SARS-CoV-2 infection. TCRdb reprocessed the 5' RACE reads via MiXCR and lists one record per CDR3 protein. The sample consists of 25,000 to 30,000 distinct CDR3 sequences, roughly 4.2% of them appearing once. Sequenced: whole blood. All receptors derive from an adult who was a healthcare worker with PCR-confirmed SARS-CoV-2 infection or an uninfected control (not recorded which).

CDR3 nucleotides: TGTGCCAGCAGCCCCGGGACAGGGGGCTTTTTCGGTGGGAAACTGTTTTTT. This translates into CASSPGTGGFFGGKLFF. The chain carries TRBV7-2 and TRBJ1-4, with 12 bases matching TRBD1. The germline CDR1 and CDR2 sequences are SGHTA and FQGNSA. This CDR3 region has 17 residues. After removal of 5 bases from V and 11 bases from J, the junction contained 15 bases not matched to a gene. The variable domain in full, with the rest retrieved from reference TRBV7-2 and TRBJ1-4, is GAGVSQSPSNKVTEKGKDVELRCDPISGHTALYWYRQSLGQGLEFLIYFQGNSAPDKSGLPSDRFSAERTGGSVSTLTIQRTQQEDSAVYLCASSPGTGGFFGGKLFFGSGTQLSVL.

This clonotype was picked up many times. The chain carries TRBV10-3 and TRBJ2-3; TRBD2 matches 9 bases. V gave up 0 bases and J gave up 5 bases; unmatched junction bases: 3. The CDR3 runs 15 residues. The germline gives CDR1 ENHRY, CDR2 SYGVKD. Here the CDR3 reads CAISESTSGGDTQYF. The CDR3 coding sequence is TGTGCCATCAGTGAGTCGACTAGCGGAGGAGATACGCAGTATTTT.

This clonotype has ten or more counts. The chain employs TRBV20-1 and TRBJ1-4, with TRBD1 as a possible D gene (5 bases). This CDR3 contains 12 residues. The germline V gene encodes CDR1 DFQATT and CDR2 SNEGSKA (reference sequence). Deletions cut 7 bases from V and 5 bases from J, with 11 bases between. The CDR3 reads CSVKTENEKLFF. Here the CDR3 DNA reads TGCAGTGTCAAGACAGAGAATGAAAAACTGTTTTTT.

This clonotype was recorded a few times. In nucleotides, the CDR3 is TGTGCCAGCAGTGAACAGGTCCGTCTTGGGGAGCTGTTTTTT. Translation: CASSEQVRLGELFF. The chain links TRBV25-1 to TRBJ2-2, with unresolved D. Per germline, CDR1 MGHDK and CDR2 SYGVNS. Trimming removed 2 bases from V and 8 bases from J, with 12 bases in between. CDR3 length equals 14 residues.

This clonotype showed up just a few times. V and J are TRBV7-9 and TRBJ2-3; D not certain. Germline V gives CDR1 SEHNR, CDR2 FQNEAQ (reference sequence). CDR3 length: 11 amino acids. V shed 8 bases and J shed 6 bases, with 9 bases lying between them. CDR3 sequence: CASGEVDTQYF. In nucleotides, the CDR3 is TGTGCCAGCGGGGAAGTGGATACGCAGTATTTT.

This clonotype has a count of ten or more. The rearrangement joins TRBV29-1 to TRBJ2-1; the D call may be TRBD1 or TRBD2 (5 bases each). Looked up from germline, CDR1 is SQVTM and CDR2 is ANQGSEA. The CDR3 runs 14 residues. V dropped 1 base and J dropped 5 bases, with 12 bases sitting between them. Here the CDR3 reads CSVEGGDGHNEQFF. CDR3 coding DNA: TGCAGCGTTGAAGGAGGGGACGGTCACAATGAGCAGTTCTTC.

This clonotype came up many times. This chain connects TRBV12-3 or TRBV12-4 to TRBJ1-5, with D possibly TRBD1 on 5 matching bases. The CDR3 length is 14 residues. The germline V and J ends were trimmed by 5 bases and 3 bases, with 11 bases remaining between them. The CDR3, as DNA: TGTGCCAGCAGTCCGGGACGGGACAATCAGCCCCAGCATTTT. It yields the protein CASSPGRDNQPQHF.

This clonotype was recorded many times. V gene TRBV18 combines with J gene TRBJ2-7, with D possibly being TRBD2 (6 bases). This CDR3 has 16 residues. Per germline, CDR1 KGHSH and CDR2 LQKENI. V was clipped by 6 bases and J by 0 bases, with 18 bases between them. CDR3 in DNA: TGTGCCAGCTCCCCGCCTAGCGTCTCTCTCTCCTACGAGCAGTACTTC. Amino acid sequence: CASSPPSVSLSYEQYF. Filled out from reference TRBV18 and TRBJ2-7, the complete variable domain reads NAGVMQNPRHLVRRRGQEARLRCSPMKGHSHVYWYRQLPEEGLKFMVYLQKENIIDESGMPKERFSAEFPKEGPSILRIQQVVRGDSAAYFCASSPPSVSLSYEQYFGPGTRLTVT.

V usage is TRBV27 and J usage is TRBJ1-4, with TRBD1 identical over 9 bases. The germline CDR1 and CDR2 sequences are MNHEY and SMNVEV (reference sequence). The V and J ends lost 4 bases and 8 bases, in that order; junction bases with no gene match: 8. This CDR3 comprises 15 residues. This chain's CDR3 is CASSSLWDREEKLFF. CDR3 sequence (DNA): TGTGCCAGCAGTTCCCTCTGGGACAGGGAAGAAAAACTGTTTTTT.

Only a few counts were recorded for this clonotype. The chain has TRBV11-2 and TRBJ2-3; 8 bases map to TRBD2. The CDR3 length is 17 residues. J gave up 5 bases and V 5 bases, and 15 bases lay outside the gene matches. Germline loops: CDR1 SGHAT, CDR2 FQNNGV. Here the CDR3 reads CASSPPWTSPGRDTQYF. The CDR3, as DNA: TGTGCCAGCAGCCCACCCTGGACTAGCCCCGGACGAGATACGCAGTATTTT.

This clonotype was seen ten or more times. This chain connects TRBV7-2 to TRBJ1-5; 9 bases line up with TRBD1. The CDR3 is 13 residues long. V was pared by 5 bases and J by 5 bases, with 1 base of the junction left unmatched. The germline V gene has CDR1 SGHTA and CDR2 FQGNSA. Here the CDR3 DNA reads TGTGCCAGCAGCGACAGGGGGTATCAGCCCCAGCATTTT. Its translation is CASSDRGYQPQHF.

This clonotype appeared many times. The gene calls are TRBV12-3 or TRBV12-4 and TRBJ1-1, with D uncertain. V lost 7 bases and J lost 3, with 15 bases in between. The CDR3 loop spans 14 amino acids. The CDR3 DNA sequence: TGTGCCAGCACCATGAACATGATCGACACTGAAGCTTTCTTT. Amino acids: CASTMNMIDTEAFF.

This clonotype has at least ten counts. The V call is TRBV19, the J call TRBJ2-6; D gene ambiguous. The CDR3 is 16 residues long. V was cut by 2 bases and J by 0 bases, with 8 bases left in between. CDR1 LNHDA and CDR2 SQIVND come from the germline V gene (reference sequence). Here the CDR3 DNA reads TGTGCCAGTAGTATAAATGTCGGCTCTGGGGCCAACGTCCTGACTTTC. Residues: CASSINVGSGANVLTF.

In this sample, this clonotype turned up a few times. The chain uses TRBV5-4 and TRBJ2-1; TRBD2 matches 13 bases. Germline V gene lookup returns CDR1 SGHNT and CDR2 YYREEE (reference sequence). The CDR3 covers 17 residues. The junction had 4 bases not matched to a gene; V was cut back by 4 bases and J by 0 bases. CDR3 coding DNA: TGTGCCAGCAGCAAAGGGACTAGCGGGATCTCCTACAATGAGCAGTTCTTC. It is translated as CASSKGTSGISYNEQFF.

The chain recombines TRBV2 with TRBJ2-1; a possible D gene is TRBD2 (7 bases). Germline V gene lookup returns CDR1 SNHLY and CDR2 FYNNEI. V gave up 1 base and J gave up 9 bases, with 19 bases separating them. The CDR3 loop spans 16 amino acids. CDR3: CASSEGYREGVGEQFF. The DNA for the CDR3 is TGTGCCAGCAGTGAAGGATACAGGGAGGGGGTCGGTGAGCAGTTCTTC.

This chain links TRBV9 with TRBJ2-1; TRBD1 matches at 10 bases. This CDR3 is 15 amino acids long. CDR1 and CDR2 (germline): SGDLS, YYNGEE. V shed 4 bases, J shed 2 bases, and the junction held 3 bases outside the gene matches. The CDR3 DNA is TGTGCCAGCAGCCTGACAGGGGGCGCCTACAATGAGCAGTTCTTC. It is translated as CASSLTGGAYNEQFF.